These T cell receptor beta chains were read from a single sample in a study of beta chain features in type 1 diabetes. The method was immunoSEQ multiplex PCR; TCRdb's version includes in-frame clones alone and lacks a portion of them. The data hold a few hundred thousand clones, with about 16% observed a single time. The sample comprised naive CD4+ T cells from blood. The receptor set was obtained from a woman aged 18-29 years in good health. Each CDR3 is given with its conserved first and last residue. A D gene is named only where the DNA matches it firmly. The size field is filled for only some rows; it gives once, few, many or a size class.

j_gene | abundance | v_gene | d_gene | len | CDR3aa | CDR3nt
TRBJ2-1 | few | TRBV7-8 | TRBD2 | 14 | CASSSPSGYNEQFF | TGTGCCAGCAGCTCCCCTAGCGGTTACAATGAGCAGTTCTTC
TRBJ2-3 | few | TRBV7-2 | NA | 14 | CASHGTPSTDTQYF | TGTGCCAGCCACGGGACTCCTAGCACAGATACGCAGTATTTT
TRBJ1-5 | NA | TRBV5-1 | NA | 15 | CASSFGTQSNQPQHF | TGCGCCAGCAGCTTTGGGACTCAGAGCAATCAGCCCCAGCATTTT
TRBJ2-7 | few | TRBV2 | TRBD2 | 14 | CASIAPQRGSEQYF | TGTGCCAGCATCGCACCGCAGCGGGGGAGCGAGCAGTACTTC
TRBJ2-7 | NA | TRBV6-5 | NA | 14 | CASSYLRGFYEQYF | TGTGCCAGCAGTTACCTCAGGGGTTTCTACGAGCAGTACTTC
TRBJ1-3 | few | TRBV28 | TRBD1 | 15 | CASSFDRVSGNTIYF | TGTGCCAGCAGTTTCGACAGGGTCTCCGGAAACACCATATATTTT
TRBJ2-3 | few | TRBV15 | TRBD2 | 16 | CATSGRVGGVVDTQYF | TGTGCCACCAGCGGTAGAGTTGGGGGGGTGGTAGATACGCAGTATTTT
TRBJ2-1 | few | TRBV19 | TRBD2 | 15 | CASSILAASYNEQFF | TGTGCCAGTAGTATTCTAGCGGCTTCCTACAATGAGCAGTTCTTC
TRBJ2-5 | NA | TRBV5-1 | NA | 14 | CASSSRDRQETQYF | TGCGCCAGCAGCTCGAGGGATCGTCAAGAGACCCAGTACTTC
TRBJ2-2 | NA | TRBV15 | TRBD2 | 15 | CATRGGRASTGELFF | TGTGCCACCCGCGGGGGGAGAGCAAGCACCGGGGAGCTGTTTTTT
TRBJ1-5 | few | TRBV7-9 | NA | 13 | CASSFGEGQPQHF | TGTGCCAGCAGCTTTGGGGAGGGTCAGCCCCAGCATTTT
TRBJ1-1 | few | TRBV18 | NA | 13 | CASSPQGDTEAFF | TGTGCCAGCTCACCACAGGGGGACACTGAAGCTTTCTTT
TRBJ2-7 | few | TRBV6-5 | NA | 15 | CASSYGGQASYEQYF | TGTGCCAGCAGTTATGGTGGGCAGGCCTCCTACGAGCAGTACTTC
TRBJ1-4 | few | TRBV27 | TRBD1 | 14 | CASRLQGAEEKLFF | TGTGCCAGCAGACTACAGGGGGCGGAGGAAAAACTGTTTTTT
TRBJ2-7 | NA | TRBV23-1 | NA | 9 | CAPSYEQYF | TGCGCCCCCAGCTACGAGCAGTACTTC
TRBJ2-7 | NA | TRBV4-2 | TRBD2 | 17 | CASSQELAGGSNYEQYF | TGTGCCAGCAGCCAAGAGCTAGCGGGAGGAAGTAATTACGAGCAGTACTTC
TRBJ2-7 | NA | TRBV11-2 | NA | 12 | CASSSLGTRQYF | TGTGCCAGCAGCTCCCTGGGGACTCGGCAGTACTTC
TRBJ2-7 | few | TRBV30 | NA | 12 | CAWSTQGYEQYF | TGTGCCTGGAGTACGCAGGGCTACGAGCAGTACTTC
TRBJ1-2 | NA | TRBV14 | NA | 13 | CASSQEEKYGYTF | TGTGCCAGCAGCCAAGAGGAGAAGTATGGCTACACCTTC
TRBJ2-7 | few | TRBV5-1 | TRBD1 | 14 | CASSWLDRANEQYF | TGCGCCAGCAGCTGGCTGGACAGGGCTAACGAGCAGTACTTC
TRBJ2-7 | few | TRBV20-1 | NA | 11 | CSATGDYEQYF | TGCAGTGCTACAGGGGACTACGAGCAGTACTTC
TRBJ2-7 | few | TRBV5-5 | NA | 12 | CASSHQGIEQYF | TGTGCCAGCAGTCATCAGGGGATCGAGCAGTACTTC
TRBJ1-2 | few | TRBV5-8 | NA | 14 | CASSLELRRYGYTF | TGTGCCAGCAGCTTGGAGCTGAGGAGATATGGCTACACCTTC
TRBJ2-1 | NA | TRBV7-9 | NA | 11 | CASSWRDEQFF | TGTGCCAGCAGCTGGCGGGATGAGCAGTTCTTC
TRBJ2-3 | few | TRBV30 | TRBD1 | 14 | CAWSGGQGEHTQYF | TGTGCCTGGAGTGGGGGACAGGGGGAACATACGCAGTATTTT
TRBJ1-1 | NA | TRBV15 | NA | 14 | CATSSTRATREAFF | TGTGCCACCAGCAGTACCAGGGCGACCAGGGAAGCTTTCTTT
TRBJ2-7 | few | TRBV29-1 | NA | 13 | CSVEAVSGYEQYF | TGCAGCGTTGAGGCTGTATCTGGCTACGAGCAGTACTTC
TRBJ2-1 | NA | TRBV19 | TRBD2 | 13 | CASRTSGSNEQFF | TGTGCCAGCCGGACTAGCGGGAGTAATGAGCAGTTCTTC
TRBJ2-1 | NA | TRBV4-3 | TRBD2 | 15 | CASSRLAGSYNEQFF | TGCGCCAGCAGCCGACTAGCGGGCTCCTACAATGAGCAGTTCTTC
TRBJ1-1 | few | TRBV5-1 | TRBD1 | 12 | CASATGGTEAFF | TGCGCCAGCGCCACAGGGGGCACTGAAGCTTTCTTT
TRBJ2-7 | NA | TRBV7-2 | NA | 15 | CASSLGGDRSYEQYF | TGTGCCAGCAGCTTAGGGGGGGACCGCTCCTACGAGCAGTACTTC
TRBJ2-5 | NA | TRBV5-1 | TRBD2 | 16 | CASSFKLAGAMETQYF | TGCGCCAGCAGCTTTAAACTAGCGGGAGCCATGGAGACCCAGTACTTC
TRBJ2-7 | NA | TRBV2 | TRBD1 | 18 | CASSFLPGTGGRSYEQYF | TGTGCCAGCAGTTTCCTTCCCGGGACAGGGGGACGATCCTACGAGCAGTACTTC
TRBJ1-5 | NA | TRBV28 | NA | 17 | CASSLIVGSDRNQPQHF | TGTGCCAGCAGTTTAATCGTCGGGTCAGATCGCAATCAGCCCCAGCATTTT
TRBJ2-5 | NA | TRBV9 | TRBD2 | 19 | CASSPEGGLAGAGSETQYF | TGTGCCAGCAGCCCAGAGGGTGGGCTAGCGGGAGCGGGTTCTGAGACCCAGTACTTC
TRBJ2-7 | few | TRBV7-7 | TRBD1 | 13 | CASSPWTGYEQYF | TGTGCTAGCAGCCCTTGGACAGGCTACGAGCAGTACTTC
TRBJ2-2 | once | TRBV14 | NA | 15 | CASSQGSLLTGELFF | TGTGCCAGCAGCCAAGGGAGCCTCCTCACCGGGGAGCTGTTTTTT
TRBJ1-1 | NA | TRBV6-5 | NA | 12 | CASSPGITEAFF | TGTGCCAGCAGTCCGGGGATAACTGAAGCTTTCTTT
TRBJ2-5 | few | TRBV28 | NA | 16 | CASSTAGLPGQETQYF | TGTGCCAGCAGTACTGCGGGACTCCCAGGACAAGAGACCCAGTACTTC
TRBJ2-7 | few | TRBV30 | NA | 13 | CAWSGGLTYEQYF | TGTGCCTGGAGTGGCGGCCTCACCTACGAGCAGTACTTC
TRBJ2-1 | NA | TRBV7-9 | NA | 13 | CASSLAGGGEQFF | TGTGCCAGCAGCTTAGCGGGAGGTGGAGAGCAGTTCTTC
TRBJ1-1 | NA | TRBV30 | NA | 15 | CAWSRGLLMNTEAFF | TGTGCCTGGAGTAGAGGCCTCTTGATGAACACTGAAGCTTTCTTT
TRBJ2-5 | NA | TRBV30 | TRBD1 | 15 | CAWGLPRGLQETQYF | TGTGCCTGGGGTCTACCAAGGGGGCTCCAAGAGACCCAGTACTTC
TRBJ1-4 | once | TRBV11-2 | TRBD1 | 14 | CASSRTGLREKLFF | TGTGCCAGCAGCCGGACAGGGTTGCGGGAAAAACTGTTTTTT
TRBJ1-1 | NA | TRBV7-3 | TRBD1 | 15 | CASSLTAGQSTEAFF | TGTGCCAGCAGCTTAACGGCGGGACAGAGCACTGAAGCTTTCTTT
TRBJ2-5 | few | TRBV7-6 | NA | 13 | CASSLGQQETQYF | TGTGCCAGCAGCTTAGGACAGCAAGAGACCCAGTACTTC
TRBJ2-1 | few | TRBV25-1 | TRBD2 | 15 | CASSVGLAGDNEQFF | TGTGCCAGCAGTGTCGGACTAGCGGGAGACAATGAGCAGTTCTTC
TRBJ1-2 | few | TRBV29-1 | TRBD1 | 15 | CSVGSLGTGAVGHTF | TGCAGCGTTGGTAGTTTAGGGACAGGGGCCGTCGGCCACACCTTC
TRBJ1-5 | NA | TRBV5-6 | NA | 16 | CASSPGVAKGNQPQHF | TGTGCCAGCAGCCCCGGGGTGGCTAAGGGCAATCAGCCCCAGCATTTT
TRBJ1-1 | few | TRBV7-9 | NA | 13 | CASSFGHYTEAFF | TGTGCCAGCAGCTTCGGACACTACACTGAAGCTTTCTTT
TRBJ2-7 | NA | TRBV27 | TRBD1 | 15 | CASTKSGTGVYEQYF | TGTGCCAGCACTAAGTCCGGGACAGGGGTGTACGAGCAGTACTTC
TRBJ2-7 | NA | TRBV28 | TRBD1 | 14 | CASMRGRVSYEQYF | TGTGCCAGCATGAGGGGGCGCGTCAGTTACGAGCAGTACTTC
TRBJ1-1 | few | TRBV28 | TRBD1 | 12 | CASSRRQGEAFF | TGTGCCAGCAGCCGCCGACAGGGTGAAGCTTTCTTT